The 25 T cell receptor beta chains in this list originate from one sample, sequenced in a study of read filtering for tumor transcriptome and immune sequencing. This library used roughly 400 ng RNA and molecular barcoded adaptors spanning alpha/delta and beta/gamma chains. TCRdb fed the reads into MiXCR, producing one record per CDR3 protein. The table includes 130,000 or so distinct CDR3 sequences, under 15% detected once. Sequenced sample: a population of CD138-negative cells sorted from bone marrow. These receptors were obtained from a donor aged 40 or over with multiple myeloma.

This clonotype was picked up a small number of times. The genes are TRBV19 and TRBJ2-5; 9 bases agree with TRBD1. Germline trimming cut 9 bases from V and 5 bases from J; bases unmatched to any gene: 10. The germline CDR1 and CDR2 sequences are LNHDA and SQIVND (reference sequence). The CDR3 contains 14 residues. The CDR3 loop is CASTGGAVGETQYF. CDR3 sequence (DNA): TGTGCCAGCACAGGGGGCGCGGTAGGGGAGACCCAGTACTTC.

This clonotype was found many times. The chain combines TRBV29-1 with TRBJ2-1, with D perhaps matching TRBD1 (6 bases). CDR1 is SQVTM and CDR2 is ANQGSEA in the germline V gene. Between the trimmed V and J ends, which lost 7 bases and 9 bases, there was a span of 16 bases. This CDR3 contains 12 residues. CDR3 DNA: TGCAGCGCAGACCTACAGGGATCTGAGCAGTTCTTC. Amino acids: CSADLQGSEQFF.

With respect to this clonotype: A much larger clonotype is one base distant, so this may be a read error. The chain employs TRBV3-1 and TRBJ2-7; 7 nucleotides align to TRBD1. This CDR3 has 15 amino acids. CDR1 and CDR2 (germline): LGHDT, YNNKEL (reference sequence). In nucleotides, the CDR3 is TGTGCCAGCAGCCGACCCGGGACAGCCTCCTGCGAGCAGTACTTC. Its translation: CASSRPGTASCEQYF.

This clonotype was seen repeatedly, ten times or more. V and J are TRBV12-3 or TRBV12-4 and TRBJ1-5; D gene ambiguous. The CDR3 totals 14 residues. Trimming cost V 5 bases and J 3 bases, with 11 bases left between them. In DNA form, the CDR3 reads TGTGCCAGCAGTCCAGGAACAGTCAATCAGCCCCAGCATTTT. This encodes CASSPGTVNQPQHF.

The table lists this clonotype with many counts. This chain links TRBV20-1 with TRBJ2-5; the D call may be TRBD1 or TRBD2 (7 bases each). The CDR3 totals 14 residues. V was cut by 3 bases and J by 5 bases, with 16 bases left in between. CDR1 DFQATT and CDR2 SNEGSKA come from the germline V gene (reference sequence). The CDR3 here is CSASQGEGMETQYF. As DNA, the CDR3 is TGCAGTGCTAGTCAGGGGGAGGGTATGGAGACCCAGTACTTC.

There are many counts of this clonotype. The CDR3 loop is CAISDRGKLGANQPQHF. CDR3 nucleotide sequence: TGTGCCATCTCGGACAGGGGGAAATTAGGGGCCAATCAGCCCCAGCATTTT. V and J are TRBV12-3 or TRBV12-4 and TRBJ1-5, with 10 positions matching TRBD1. CDR3 length: 17 residues. Trimming took 10 bases from V and 3 from J; bases not matched to a gene: 15.

This clonotype was seen ten or more times. The chain uses TRBV6-6 and TRBJ2-7; 7 nucleotides align to TRBD2. CDR1 is MNHNY, CDR2 SVGAGI, per germline (reference sequence). There are 13 residues in the CDR3. Trimming at V came to 7 bases and at J to 7 bases, leaving 10 bases not matched to a gene. The CDR3 loop reads CASTDGGRGEQYF. CDR3 nucleotides: TGTGCCAGCACCGACGGCGGGAGAGGAGAGCAGTACTTC.

The chain links TRBV20-1 to TRBJ1-1, with D unclear. Trimming removed 1 base from V and 4 bases from J, with 10 bases in between. The CDR3 has 13 amino acids. Germline V gene sequence: CDR1 DFQATT, CDR2 SNEGSKA (reference sequence). The CDR3 region has the DNA TGCAGTGCTAGAGGAGATTTCGGCACTGAAGCTTTCTTT. Translated, it gives CSARGDFGTEAFF.

As to this clonotype: It may be a read error: a sequence one base away is much more abundant. This chain connects TRBV20-1 to TRBJ2-1, with TRBD2 as a possible D gene (5 bases). Germline V gene sequence: CDR1 DFQATT, CDR2 SNEGSKA (reference sequence). The CDR3 runs to 12 residues. The CDR3 region is CSADGLVNGQFF. The CDR3 DNA sequence: TGCAGTGCCGACGGACTTGTCAATGGGCAGTTCTTC.

This clonotype has at least ten counts. This chain joins TRBV20-1 and TRBJ2-5, with 8 bases matching TRBD2. This CDR3 has 15 amino acids. CDR1 is DFQATT and CDR2 is SNEGSKA in the germline V gene (reference sequence). V was pared by 2 bases and J by 5 bases, with 10 bases of the junction left unmatched. CDR3 amino acids: CSARPSGRVKETQYF. CDR3 nucleotide sequence: TGCAGTGCTAGACCGAGCGGGAGAGTTAAGGAGACCCAGTACTTC.

To note about this clonotype: This may be a read error, as it is one base from a much larger clone. The chain joins TRBV20-1 to TRBJ2-2, with 9 bases aligning to TRBD1. Germline assignment: CDR1 DFQATT and CDR2 SNEGSKA (reference sequence). The CDR3 length is 16 residues. The CDR3 protein is CSAHYSTGGNIGELFF. CDR3 in DNA: TGCAGTGCCCACTATTCAACAGGGGGCAACATCGGGGAGCTGTTTTTT.

This clonotype was recorded at least ten times. V is TRBV10-3 and J is TRBJ1-1; no firm D call. Looked up from germline, CDR1 is ENHRY and CDR2 is SYGVKD. This CDR3 region has 14 residues. V dropped 3 bases and J dropped 0 bases, with 8 bases sitting between them. Written as DNA, the CDR3 is TGTGCCATCAGTGACCCGGGGATGAACACTGAAGCTTTCTTT. Its translation: CAISDPGMNTEAFF.

Many counts were recorded for this clonotype. The CDR3 reads CASSLGVWGGDLSNQPQHF. The DNA for the CDR3 is TGTGCCAGCAGTTTAGGAGTGTGGGGTGGGGACTTAAGCAATCAGCCCCAGCATTTT. The chain couples TRBV12-3 or TRBV12-4 to TRBJ1-5, with a tentative D call TRBD1 (5 bases). Trimming stripped 1 base from V and 1 base from J, with 20 bases between. The CDR3 is made up of 19 amino acids.

In its sample, this clonotype was seen many times. V usage is TRBV6-6 and J usage is TRBJ2-6, with D possibly matching TRBD1 (6 bases). Trimming left V 6 bases short and J 4 bases short, with 13 bases between. The germline CDR1 and CDR2 sequences are MNHNY and SVGAGI (reference sequence). CDR3 length: 15 residues. Here the CDR3 DNA reads TGTGCCAGCAGCCGACAGGTTCTGGGGGCCAACGTCCTGACTTTC. Translated, it gives CASSRQVLGANVLTF.

The V and J genes are TRBV7-9 and TRBJ2-5; 7 bases fit TRBD1. In germline, CDR1 is SEHNR, CDR2 FQNEAQ (reference sequence). The CDR3 length is 19 residues. V was clipped by 5 bases and J by 0 bases; unmatched bases: 18. CDR3 sequence: CASSLHRQGWGLNQETQYF. CDR3 in DNA: TGTGCCAGCAGCCTACACCGACAGGGATGGGGGCTCAACCAAGAGACCCAGTACTTC.

This clonotype was counted a few times. This sequence may be a read error, since a much larger clone differs from it by one base. V and J are TRBV5-6 and TRBJ2-1; D tentatively reads TRBD1 or TRBD2 (5 bases each). CDR3 size: 16 residues. Trimming removed 5 bases at V and 4 bases at J, with 19 bases between. Germline lookup yields CDR1 SGHDT and CDR2 YYEEEE. The CDR3 protein is CASRQMTGTHYNEQFF. CDR3 DNA: TGTGCCAGCAGGCAAATGACCGGGACCCATTACAATGAGCAGTTCTTC.

In this sample, this clonotype turned up a few times. The germline gene is not matched at one end of the junction; a read error may be the cause. The chain is built from TRBV7-9 and TRBJ2-3; D is undetermined. The germline V gene has CDR1 SEHNR and CDR2 FQNEAQ (reference sequence). The CDR3 has 12 amino acids. The CDR3 DNA sequence: TGTGCCGGCAGCTTAGCCACAGATACGCAGTATTTT. It is translated as CAGSLATDTQYF.

This clonotype was found many times. DNA for the CDR3: TGTGCCAGCAATACTTGGGCTAGCGGGACAACGTCCCAAGAGACCCAGTACTTC. This translates into CASNTWASGTTSQETQYF. The chain recombines TRBV11-3 with TRBJ2-5; 9 bases agree with TRBD2. Trimming cost V 7 bases and J 1 base; bases outside gene matches: 16. The CDR3 is made up of 18 amino acids. From germline, CDR1 is SGHNT and CDR2 YENEEA.

This clonotype was recorded many times. This chain links TRBV12-3 or TRBV12-4 with TRBJ1-5; D is unclear. V was shortened by 2 bases and J by 2 bases, with 13 bases between the two germline ends. There are 16 residues in the CDR3. In nucleotides, the CDR3 is TGTGCCAGCAGTTTATCCCAGATTTATGGCAATCAGCCCCAGCATTTT. Residues: CASSLSQIYGNQPQHF.

This clonotype was seen at least ten times. The chain has TRBV6-2 or TRBV6-3 and TRBJ1-6, with TRBD1 as a possible D gene (5 bases). Germline V gene data show CDR1 as MNHEY and CDR2 as SVGEGT. The CDR3 is made up of 16 amino acids. V was shortened by 7 bases and J by 0 bases, with 13 bases between the two germline ends. The CDR3 region is CASKPLGTSYNSPLHF. CDR3 bases: TGTGCCAGCAAACCTCTTGGGACCTCCTATAATTCACCCCTCCACTTT.

This clonotype was counted between two and nine times. This chain links TRBV6-2 or TRBV6-3 with TRBJ2-1, with a possible D match to TRBD2 (5 bases). This CDR3 has 17 residues. CDR1 and CDR2 from the germline V gene are MNHEY and SVGEGT. V lost 2 bases, J lost 0 bases, and 14 bases lay in between. CDR3 sequence (DNA): TGTGCCAGCAGTTACGAGATAGCGTCTAGCTCCTACAATGAGCAGTTCTTC. Translating it yields CASSYEIASSSYNEQFF.

This clonotype was counted ten times or more. This sequence joins TRBV6-5 and TRBJ2-5, with D tentatively TRBD1 or TRBD2 (6 bases each). The germline gives CDR1 MNHEY, CDR2 SVGAGI. The CDR3 is 13 residues long. The V and J ends lost 2 bases and 4 bases respectively, with 8 bases between them. CDR3 region: CASSYGGGETQYF. CDR3 nucleotide sequence: TGTGCCAGCAGTTACGGAGGGGGAGAGACCCAGTACTTC.

This clonotype was found many times. J is TRBJ2-3 and V is TRBV29-1; D unclear. Germline V gene data show CDR1 as SQVTM and CDR2 as ANQGSEA. CDR3 size: 14 residues. V was shortened by 1 base and J by 4 bases, with 12 bases between the two germline ends. Written as DNA, the CDR3 is TGCAGCGTTGAAGGAGTAAAGGGATCAGATACGCAGTATTTT. Protein product: CSVEGVKGSDTQYF.

This clonotype was counted only a few times. It is likely a read error, because the conserved phenylalanine at the end of the CDR3 is missing. The DNA is omitted, as the CDR3 cannot be located on it reliably, and the CDR3 follows TCRdb's listing. This chain connects TRBV20-1 to TRBJ2-1; the table assigns TRBD2, which was not confirmed against the DNA. The V gene's germline CDR1 is DFQATT and CDR2 SNEGSKA (reference sequence). The length of the CDR3 is 12 amino acids, counting both ends. The CDR3 protein is CSARGLYNEQLY.

This clonotype was recorded at least ten times. V gene TRBV11-2 combines with J gene TRBJ1-1, with 7 bases aligning to TRBD1. Germline CDR1 reads SGHAT; CDR2 reads FQNNGV. With 1 base clipped from V and 0 bases from J, the junction kept 5 bases outside the gene matches. CDR3 size: 16 residues. CDR3 region: CASSLVGTAMNTEAFF. The CDR3 DNA sequence: TGTGCCAGCAGCTTAGTCGGGACAGCGATGAACACTGAAGCTTTCTTT.